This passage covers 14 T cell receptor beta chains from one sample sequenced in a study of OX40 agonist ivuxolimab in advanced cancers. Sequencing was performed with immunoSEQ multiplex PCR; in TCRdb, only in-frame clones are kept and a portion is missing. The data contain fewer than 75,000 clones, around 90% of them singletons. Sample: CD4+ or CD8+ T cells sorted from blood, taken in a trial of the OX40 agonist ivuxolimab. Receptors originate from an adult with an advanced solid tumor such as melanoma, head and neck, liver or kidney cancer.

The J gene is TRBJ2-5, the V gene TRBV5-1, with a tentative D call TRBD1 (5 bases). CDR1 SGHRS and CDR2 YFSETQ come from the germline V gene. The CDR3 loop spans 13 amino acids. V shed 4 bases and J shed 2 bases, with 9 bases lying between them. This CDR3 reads CASSRRQQETQYF. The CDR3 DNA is TGCGCCAGCAGCCGCAGACAGCAAGAGACCCAGTACTTC.

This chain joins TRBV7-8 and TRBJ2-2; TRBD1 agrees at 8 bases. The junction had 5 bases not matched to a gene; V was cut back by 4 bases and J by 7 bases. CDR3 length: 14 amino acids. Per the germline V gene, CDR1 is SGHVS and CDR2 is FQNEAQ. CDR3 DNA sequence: TGTGCCAGCAGCTCCAGGGGGCAGAGCGGGGAGCTGTTTTTT. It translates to CASSSRGQSGELFF. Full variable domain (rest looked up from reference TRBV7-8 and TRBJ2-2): GAGVSQSPRYKVAKRGQDVALRCDPISGHVSLFWYQQALGQGPEFLTYFQNEAQLDKSGLPSDRFFAERPEGSVSTLKIQRTQQEDSAVYLCASSSRGQSGELFFGEGSRLTVL.

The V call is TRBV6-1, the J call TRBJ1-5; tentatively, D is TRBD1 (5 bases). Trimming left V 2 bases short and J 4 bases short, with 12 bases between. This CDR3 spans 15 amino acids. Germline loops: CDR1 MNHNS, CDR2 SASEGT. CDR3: CASSESGYRNQPQHF. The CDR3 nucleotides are TGTGCCAGCAGTGAATCAGGGTACCGGAATCAGCCCCAGCATTTT.

The CDR3: CASSYSYRRTEAFF. The CDR3 DNA reads TGTGCCAGCAGTTACTCCTACAGAAGGACTGAAGCTTTCTTT. This rearrangement joins TRBV6-5 to TRBJ1-1; D uncertain. From germline, CDR1 is MNHEY and CDR2 SVGAGI. V dropped 0 bases and J dropped 5 bases, with 10 bases sitting between them. The CDR3 has 14 amino acids.

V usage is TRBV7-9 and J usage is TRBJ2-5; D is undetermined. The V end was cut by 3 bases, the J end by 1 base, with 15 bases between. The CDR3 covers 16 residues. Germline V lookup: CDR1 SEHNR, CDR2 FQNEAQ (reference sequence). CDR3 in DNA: TGTGCCAGCAGCTTGACCAGGTTCCAGGCCCAAGAGACCCAGTACTTC. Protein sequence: CASSLTRFQAQETQYF.

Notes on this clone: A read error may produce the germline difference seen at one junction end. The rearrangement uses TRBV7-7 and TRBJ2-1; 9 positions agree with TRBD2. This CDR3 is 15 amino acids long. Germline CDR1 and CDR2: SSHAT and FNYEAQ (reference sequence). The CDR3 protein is CASSPGLASYNEQFF. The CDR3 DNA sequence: TGTGCTAGCAGCCCGGGACTAGCATCCTACAATGAGCAGTTCTTC.

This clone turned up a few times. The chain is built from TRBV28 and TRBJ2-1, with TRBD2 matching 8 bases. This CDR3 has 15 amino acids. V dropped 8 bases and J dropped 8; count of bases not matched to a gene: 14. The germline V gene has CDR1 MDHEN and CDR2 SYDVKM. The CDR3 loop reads CASYSGGRSAHEQFF. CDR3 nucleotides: TGTGCCAGCTATTCGGGCGGGAGGTCCGCCCATGAGCAGTTCTTC.

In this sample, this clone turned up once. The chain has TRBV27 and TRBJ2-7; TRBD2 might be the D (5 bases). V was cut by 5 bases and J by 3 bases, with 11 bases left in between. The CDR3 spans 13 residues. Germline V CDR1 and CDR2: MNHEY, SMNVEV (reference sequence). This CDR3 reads CASSTGMSYEQYF. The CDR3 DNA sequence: TGTGCCAGCAGTACGGGAATGAGCTACGAGCAGTACTTC.

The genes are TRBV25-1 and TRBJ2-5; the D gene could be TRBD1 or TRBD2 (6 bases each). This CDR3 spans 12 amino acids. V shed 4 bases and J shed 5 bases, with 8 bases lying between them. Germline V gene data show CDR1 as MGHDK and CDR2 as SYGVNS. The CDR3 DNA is TGTGCCAGCAGTGTAGGGGGGGAGACCCAGTACTTC. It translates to CASSVGGETQYF.

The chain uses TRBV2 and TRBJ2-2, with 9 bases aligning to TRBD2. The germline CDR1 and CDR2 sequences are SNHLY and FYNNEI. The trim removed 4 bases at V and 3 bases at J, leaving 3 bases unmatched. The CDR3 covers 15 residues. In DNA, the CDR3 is TGTGCCAGCAGTGTGGCGGGAGGGGACACCGGGGAGCTGTTTTTT. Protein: CASSVAGGDTGELFF.

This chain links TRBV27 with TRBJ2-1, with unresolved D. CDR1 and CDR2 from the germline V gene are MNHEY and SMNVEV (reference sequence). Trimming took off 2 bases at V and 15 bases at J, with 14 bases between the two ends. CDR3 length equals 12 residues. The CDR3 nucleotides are TGTGCCAGCAGTTTACCGGGCCAAACACGGTTCTTC. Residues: CASSLPGQTRFF.

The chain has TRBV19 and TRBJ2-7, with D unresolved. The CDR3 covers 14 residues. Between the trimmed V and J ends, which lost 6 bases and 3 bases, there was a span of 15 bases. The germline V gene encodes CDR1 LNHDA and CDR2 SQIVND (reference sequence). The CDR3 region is CASSPRAGNYEQYF. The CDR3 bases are TGTGCCAGTAGCCCAAGGGCTGGGAACTACGAGCAGTACTTC.

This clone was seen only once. Written as DNA, the CDR3 is TGTGCCAGCAGTCAGGGGGCGCAAAGGGAAAAACTGTTTTTT. Translated, it gives CASSQGAQREKLFF. The chain uses TRBV6-5 and TRBJ1-4, with TRBD1 identical over 8 bases. Per germline, CDR1 MNHEY and CDR2 SVGAGI. The length of the CDR3 is 14 residues. V lost 5 bases to trimming and J lost 8 bases; unmatched junction nucleotides: 7.

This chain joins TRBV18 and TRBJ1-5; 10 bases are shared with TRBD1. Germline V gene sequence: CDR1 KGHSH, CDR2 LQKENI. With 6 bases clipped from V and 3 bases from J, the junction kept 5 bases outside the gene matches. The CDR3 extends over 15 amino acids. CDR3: CASSGGQGNNQPQHF. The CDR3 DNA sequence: TGTGCCAGCTCGGGGGGACAGGGGAACAATCAGCCCCAGCATTTT.